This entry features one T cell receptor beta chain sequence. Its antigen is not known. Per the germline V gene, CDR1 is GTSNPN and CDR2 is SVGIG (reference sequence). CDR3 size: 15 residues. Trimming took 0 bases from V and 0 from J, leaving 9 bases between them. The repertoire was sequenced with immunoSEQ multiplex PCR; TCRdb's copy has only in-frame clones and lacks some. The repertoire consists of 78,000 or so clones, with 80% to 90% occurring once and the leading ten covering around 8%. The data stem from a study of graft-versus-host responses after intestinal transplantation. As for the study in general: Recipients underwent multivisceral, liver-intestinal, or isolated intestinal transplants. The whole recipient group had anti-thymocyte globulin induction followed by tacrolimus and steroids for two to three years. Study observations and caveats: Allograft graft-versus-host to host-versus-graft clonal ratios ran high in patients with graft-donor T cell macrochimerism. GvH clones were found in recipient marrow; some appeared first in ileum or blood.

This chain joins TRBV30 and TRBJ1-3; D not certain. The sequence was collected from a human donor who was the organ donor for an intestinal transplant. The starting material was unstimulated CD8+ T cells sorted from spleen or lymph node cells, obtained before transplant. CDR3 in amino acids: CAWSVYPGSGNTIYF. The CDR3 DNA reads TGTGCCTGGAGTGTATACCCAGGCTCTGGAAACACCATATATTTT.